This is a list of T cell receptor beta chains from one sample in a study of control samples from healthy donors and cancer patients. The repertoire was sequenced with immunoSEQ multiplex PCR; TCRdb's copy has only in-frame clones and lacks some. The table includes roughly 220,000 clones, around 94% detected once. The sample taken for sequencing was blood. The source of these receptors is a man in his fifties in good health. Each CDR3 is given with its conserved first and last residue. Fields, in order: V gene, clone size, J gene, D gene, CDR3 DNA, CDR3 protein. D genes are given only for firm matches. Size tells how often a clone was seen (once, few, many) or the class of an expanded clone, and some rows leave it out.

>TRBV11-1|-|TRBJ2-6|-
TGTGCCAGCAGCCCACGAAACTCTGGGGCCAACGTCCTGACTTTC
CASSPRNSGANVLTF
>TRBV12-3/TRBV12-4|-|TRBJ1-2|-
TGTGCCAGCAGTTCAAATAACTATGGCTACACCTTC
CASSSNNYGYTF
>TRBV5-1|-|TRBJ2-5|-
TGCGCCAGCAGCTGGGGGCCGGGGGGCACAGAGACCCAGTACTTC
CASSWGPGGTETQYF
>TRBV19|few|TRBJ2-7|TRBD1
TGTGCCAGTAGTATAGGCTCAGACAGGGGCGAGCAGTACTTC
CASSIGSDRGEQYF
>TRBV12-3/TRBV12-4|once|TRBJ1-2|-
TGTGCCAGCACCATAACAGGGTCCGGCTACACCTTC
CASTITGSGYTF
>TRBV4-2|-|TRBJ2-3|-
TGTGCCAGCAGCCAAGATCCCATTTCCGCTAGTGGACCCACAGATACGCAGTATTTT
CASSQDPISASGPTDTQYF
>TRBV6-5|few|TRBJ1-1|-
TGTGCCAGCAGATTTAAGGGGGAAGCTTTCTTT
CASRFKGEAFF
>TRBV19|-|TRBJ2-3|-
TGTGCCAGTAGTTTAGCAGATACGCAGTATTTT
CASSLADTQYF
>TRBV19|-|TRBJ1-2|TRBD1
TGTGCCAGTAGTGTACAGGGGAGGGACGCTCCGAGCGGCTACACCTTC
CASSVQGRDAPSGYTF
>TRBV6-6|once|TRBJ1-2|TRBD1
TGTGCCAGCAGTTTAGACAGGGGCCTCTATGGCTACACCTTC
CASSLDRGLYGYTF
>TRBV3-1/TRBV3-2|-|TRBJ2-2|-
TGTGCCAGCAGCCAGGGCGGGGCGGGGACTAACACCGGGGAGCTGTTTTTT
CASSQGGAGTNTGELFF
>TRBV18|-|TRBJ2-2|-
TGTGCCAGCTCACCACCGCGGACCGGGGAGCTGTTTTTT
CASSPPRTGELFF
>TRBV3-1/TRBV3-2|-|TRBJ1-6|-
TGTGCCAGCAGCCAAGCCTTGGAGACCCTTTACTTT
CASSQALETLYF
>TRBV5-5|-|TRBJ2-2|-
TGTGCCAGCAGCTTGGATTCTAGCCAAACCGGGGAGCTGTTTTTT
CASSLDSSQTGELFF
>TRBV7-3|-|TRBJ2-3|-
TGTGCCAGCAGCTTAACAGCGGGTCCAGATACGCAGTATTTT
CASSLTAGPDTQYF
>TRBV24-1|-|TRBJ1-1|TRBD1
TGTGCCACCAGTGATGACAGGGTTGGCACTGAAGCTTTCTTT
CATSDDRVGTEAFF
>TRBV7-9|-|TRBJ1-5|-
TGTGCCAGCAGCTCAGACACTAGCAATCAGCCCCAGCATTTT
CASSSDTSNQPQHF
>TRBV29-1|-|TRBJ1-4|-
TGCAGCGTTGAAGAAGAACCGGGGGGAGAAAAACTGTTTTTT
CSVEEEPGGEKLFF
>TRBV6-5|-|TRBJ2-7|-
TGTGCCAGCAGTTACTCAAGGGTCTCCTACGAGCAGTACTTC
CASSYSRVSYEQYF
>TRBV10-1|-|TRBJ2-5|-
TGCGCCAGCAAGGGACCGGACGGGACCCAGTACTTC
CASKGPDGTQYF
>TRBV4-3|-|TRBJ1-4|-
TGCGCCAGCAGCCAAGAAGGGAAGGGTGGTGAAAAACTGTTTTTT
CASSQEGKGGEKLFF
>TRBV19|-|TRBJ1-1|-
TGTGCCAGTAGTATAGTCGGGGGGGTTGGCACTGAAGCTTTCTTT
CASSIVGGVGTEAFF
>TRBV19|-|TRBJ1-4|TRBD1
TGTGCCAGTAGCGCCCGGACAGGGAATAATGAAAAACTGTTTTTT
CASSARTGNNEKLFF
>TRBV5-8|-|TRBJ1-4|-
TGTGCCAGCAGCTTAACCGGGACCTCCCGTGAAAAACTGTTTTTT
CASSLTGTSREKLFF
>TRBV12-3/TRBV12-4|-|TRBJ1-2|-
TGTGCCAGCAGTTTAGGGCAGGCCGGCGGCTACACCTTC
CASSLGQAGGYTF
>TRBV28|-|TRBJ1-1|-
TGTGCCAGCAGTCCCCAGGACCCTGTCCCGGAAGCTTTCTTT
CASSPQDPVPEAFF
>TRBV9|-|TRBJ1-1|-
TGTGCCAGCAGCGTCACGGGGGACATGAACACTGAAGCTTTCTTT
CASSVTGDMNTEAFF
>TRBV12-3/TRBV12-4|-|TRBJ2-3|-
TGTGCCAGCAGTCATAGTACAGATACGCAGTATTTT
CASSHSTDTQYF
>TRBV4-2|-|TRBJ1-4|TRBD1
TGTGCCAGCAGCCAGCCGGGACAGGTTAATGAAAAACTGTTTTTT
CASSQPGQVNEKLFF
>TRBV9|-|TRBJ1-6|-
TGTGCCAGCAGCGCTTCCGGACGGGGGTTTGATTCACCCCTCCACTTT
CASSASGRGFDSPLHF
>TRBV5-1|-|TRBJ2-1|-
TGCGCCAGCAGCCCCTTCCTGGCGGTTGAGCAGTTCTTC
CASSPFLAVEQFF
>TRBV28|-|TRBJ2-2|-
TGTGCCAGCAGTTTAACGGAACATCCCGGGGAGCTGTTTTTT
CASSLTEHPGELFF
>TRBV7-9|-|TRBJ2-5|-
TGTGCCAGCACCACCACCGGACTCTTAGGGCAAGAGACCCAGTACTTC
CASTTTGLLGQETQYF
>TRBV11-2|few|TRBJ1-1|-
TGTGCCAGCAGCTTAGAAGGGGTATATGAAGCTTTCTTT
CASSLEGVYEAFF
>TRBV5-1|-|TRBJ2-5|-
TGCGCCAGCCAACCGGGCAGCCGCGGAGAGACCCAGTACTTC
CASQPGSRGETQYF
>TRBV6-6|once|TRBJ2-5|-
TGTGCCAGCAGCCCCAGGGAGGAGACCCAGTACTTC
CASSPREETQYF
>TRBV5-6|-|TRBJ2-7|-
TGTGCCAGCAGCTTCGACAGTCCCTACGAGCAGTACTTC
CASSFDSPYEQYF
>TRBV7-2|-|TRBJ1-6|-
TGTGCCAGCAGCCTTGGAGGGGAGATGAGGCCCCTCCACTTT
CASSLGGEMRPLHF
>TRBV4-1|once|TRBJ1-5|-
TGCGCCAGCAGCCAAGATAGGAACAGGGAGCTTATTTATAGCAATCAGCCCCAGCATTTT
CASSQDRNRELIYSNQPQHF
>TRBV28|-|TRBJ1-5|-
TGTGCCGCCAGGGTTGGGGGGGCAGGTCAGCCCCAGCATTTT
CAARVGGAGQPQHF
>TRBV5-6|-|TRBJ2-3|-
TGTGCCAGCAGCTTTCTAAGGAGCACAGATACGCAGTATTTT
CASSFLRSTDTQYF
>TRBV5-1|once|TRBJ1-1|-
TGCGCCAGCAGCTTGGATGGCAGGAAGAACACTGAAGCTTTCTTT
CASSLDGRKNTEAFF
>TRBV6-5|-|TRBJ1-1|-
TGTGCCAGCAGTTACCGGGGAATCACTGAAGCTTTCTTT
CASSYRGITEAFF
>TRBV15|once|TRBJ1-5|TRBD1
TGTGCCACCAGCAGGGGACAGGGAGGCAATCAGCCCCAGCATTTT
CATSRGQGGNQPQHF
>TRBV6-5|-|TRBJ1-1|TRBD1
TGTGCCACCCAGGGGGATTGGACTGAAGCTTTCTTT
CATQGDWTEAFF
>TRBV27|-|TRBJ2-1|-
TGTGCCAGCACAAATCCGGGGGCCACCTACAATGAGCAGTTCTTC
CASTNPGATYNEQFF
>TRBV9|-|TRBJ2-7|TRBD1
TGTGCCAGCAGCGATTCAAGTAGACTGACAGGGGAGTTGCACGAGCAGTACTTC
CASSDSSRLTGELHEQYF
>TRBV25-1|-|TRBJ2-3|-
TGTGCCAGCAGTGAATCGGCGGGGGCTAGCACAGATACGCAGTATTTT
CASSESAGASTDTQYF